These 16 T cell receptor beta chains were all obtained from the same sample, sequenced in a study of T cell repertoires in aging, cancer and after chemotherapy. TRB rearrangements spanning V, D and J were amplified using mixed TRB-A/B primers. Using its own MiXCR run on the multiplex PCR reads, TCRdb lists one record per CDR3 protein. The sample shows a few thousand distinct CDR3 sequences, less than 75% of them seen only once. Peripheral blood genomic DNA, not sorted cells or RNA, was the template. What was sequenced was blood. The receptor set was obtained from a human donor with a solid tumor.

This clonotype was recorded only once. The chain carries TRBV6-2 or TRBV6-3 and TRBJ1-2, with D possibly being TRBD1 (6 bases). The CDR3 consists of 14 residues. V was pared by 6 bases and J by 2 bases, with 13 bases between. Germline V gene lookup returns CDR1 MNHEY and CDR2 SVGEGT. CDR3 amino acids: CASRHYRVNYGYTF. CDR3 in DNA: TGTGCCAGCAGGCATTACAGGGTGAACTATGGCTACACCTTC.

CDR3 residues: CASRTGMWVIREKLFF. The CDR3 DNA follows: TGTGCCAGCCGGACAGGGATGTGGGTTATTAGGGAAAAACTGTTTTTT. The chain has TRBV21-1 and TRBJ1-4; the table names TRBD1, a call not compared with the DNA. TRBV21-1 is a pseudogene. This CDR3 is built from 16 residues.

This chain connects TRBV12-3 or TRBV12-4 to TRBJ2-3, with 8 bases fitting TRBD2. The J segment lost 4 bases and the V segment lost 5 bases, leaving 8 bases of the junction unmatched. This CDR3 has 15 residues. The CDR3, as DNA: TGTGCCAGCAGTAGGATAGCGGGGAAGGCAGATACGCAGTATTTT. The encoded protein is CASSRIAGKADTQYF.

V is TRBV27 and J is TRBJ2-1, with D uncertain. This CDR3 contains 15 residues. The V and J ends lost 8 bases and 1 base respectively, with 15 bases between them. The germline V gene has CDR1 MNHEY and CDR2 SMNVEV (reference sequence). The CDR3 spells CASANWANSYNEQFF. The CDR3 bases are TGTGCCAGCGCGAACTGGGCGAATTCCTACAATGAGCAGTTCTTC.

The V call is TRBV12-3 or TRBV12-4, the J call TRBJ1-6; D remains unclear. V gave up 6 bases and J gave up 7 bases, with 13 bases separating them. There are 14 residues in the CDR3. CDR3 in DNA: TGTGCCAGCAGGGAGACACGGAACAATTCACCCCTCCACTTT. It yields the protein CASRETRNNSPLHF.

V is TRBV7-9 and J is TRBJ2-1; 11 nucleotides align to TRBD2. Germline lookup yields CDR1 SEHNR and CDR2 FQNEAQ (reference sequence). Trimming took 0 bases from V and 2 from J; bases not matched to a gene: 0. The CDR3 extends over 16 amino acids. CDR3 bases: TGTGCCAGCAGCTTAGCACTAGCGGGGGCCTACAATGAGCAGTTCTTC. The encoded protein is CASSLALAGAYNEQFF.

A single count supports this clonotype. This chain connects TRBV7-2 to TRBJ2-5; TRBD2 is a possible D gene (5 bases). Looked up from germline, CDR1 is SGHTA and CDR2 is FQGNSA. This CDR3 has 12 residues. V was trimmed by 3 bases and J by 3 bases, leaving 5 bases between them. The CDR3 reads CASSLGEETQYF. CDR3 DNA: TGTGCCAGCAGCTTGGGAGAAGAGACCCAGTACTTC.

This chain links TRBV12-3 or TRBV12-4 with TRBJ1-3, with no clear D. The CDR3 runs to 13 residues. Deletions cut 5 bases from V and 4 bases from J, with 9 bases between. The CDR3 DNA reads TGTGCCAGCAGTACTTTACGGGGAAACACCATATATTTT. The encoded protein is CASSTLRGNTIYF.

CDR3 bases: TGTGCCAGTAGTGAATGGACTAGCGGGGCTGGGACAGATACGCAGTATTTT. This sequence encodes CASSEWTSGAGTDTQYF. The V call is TRBV19, the J call TRBJ2-3; 12 nucleotides line up with TRBD2. In germline, CDR1 is LNHDA, CDR2 SQIVND (reference sequence). The V segment lost 5 bases and the J segment 3 bases; nucleotides outside the gene matches: 9. This CDR3 has 17 residues.

This clonotype has just one count. This chain joins TRBV6-2 or TRBV6-3 and TRBJ2-2; D not resolved. The CDR3 consists of 16 residues. Germline CDR1 MNHEY, CDR2 SVGEGT. Deletions cut 4 bases from V and 3 bases from J, with 15 bases between. DNA of the CDR3: TGTGCCAGCAGTTCCCTCCGGTCAGGACACACCGGGGAGCTGTTTTTT. Its translation: CASSSLRSGHTGELFF.

The CDR3 is CASSLAPYEQYF. The CDR3 bases are TGTGCCAGCAGCTTGGCGCCCTACGAGCAGTACTTC. The rearrangement joins TRBV5-6 to TRBJ2-7; D unclear. Germline assignment: CDR1 SGHDT and CDR2 YYEEEE. CDR3 length: 12 amino acids. The germline V and J ends were trimmed by 0 bases and 2 bases, with 3 bases remaining between them.

V usage is TRBV11-3 and J usage is TRBJ1-6; perhaps TRBD1 as D (6 bases). There are 16 residues in the CDR3. Germline V gene lookup returns CDR1 SGHNT and CDR2 YENEEA. The V gene lost 3 bases and the J gene lost 10 bases, with 19 bases spanning the gap. DNA for the CDR3: TGTGCCAGCAGCTTCAGGGGTCATCAGTGGGGATCACCCCTCCACTTT. Its protein is CASSFRGHQWGSPLHF.

This rearrangement joins TRBV7-2 to TRBJ1-1; D remains unclear. Trimming removed 2 bases from V and 1 base from J, with 11 bases in between. Germline V gene sequence: CDR1 SGHTA, CDR2 FQGNSA. The CDR3 is 15 amino acids. The CDR3 DNA is TGTGCCAGCAGCTTAACAGAGGGTCGGAACACTGAAGCTTTCTTT. It codes for CASSLTEGRNTEAFF.

The DNA of the CDR3 is TGTGCCAGCAGCCCGCATTTGTATCTCCCCTATAGCAATCAGCCCCAGCATTTT. Translated: CASSPHLYLPYSNQPQHF. This chain links TRBV5-4 with TRBJ1-5; D unclear. This CDR3 has 18 amino acids. Trimming stripped 4 bases from V and 0 bases from J, with 20 bases between. Per the germline V gene, CDR1 is SGHNT and CDR2 is YYREEE (reference sequence).

CDR3 sequence (DNA): TGTGCCAGCAGCCGACAGGGGGGGAATTCACCCCTCCACTTT. It encodes CASSRQGGNSPLHF. The genes are TRBV11-2 and TRBJ1-6, with 9 bases matching TRBD1. The germline V gene encodes CDR1 SGHAT and CDR2 FQNNGV. Trimming removed 5 bases from V and 7 bases from J; junction bases left unmatched: 3. The CDR3 contains 14 residues.

This sequence joins TRBV6-6 and TRBJ1-2; D might be TRBD1 (5 bases). CDR3 length equals 15 residues. The germline V gene encodes CDR1 MNHNY and CDR2 SVGAGI (reference sequence). The ends were cut back, 0 bases at V and 0 bases at J, with 8 bases in the middle. The CDR3 sequence is CASSYSWGPNYGYTF. The CDR3 DNA sequence: TGTGCCAGCAGTTACTCGTGGGGACCTAACTATGGCTACACCTTC.